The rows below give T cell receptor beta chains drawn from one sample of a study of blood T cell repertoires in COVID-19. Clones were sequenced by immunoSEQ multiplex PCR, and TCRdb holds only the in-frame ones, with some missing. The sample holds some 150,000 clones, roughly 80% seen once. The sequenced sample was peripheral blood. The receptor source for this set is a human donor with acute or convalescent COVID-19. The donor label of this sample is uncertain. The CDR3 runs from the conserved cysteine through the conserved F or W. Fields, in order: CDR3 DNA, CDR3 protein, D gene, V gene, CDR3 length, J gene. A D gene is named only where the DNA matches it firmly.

CDR3 DNA: TGCGCCAGCAGCTTGGGCGGGGGGGACACTGAAGCTTTCTTT; CDR3 protein: CASSLGGGDTEAFF; D gene: NA; V gene: TRBV5-1; CDR3 length: 14; J gene: TRBJ1-1
CDR3 DNA: TGCGCCAGCAGCTTGGGGCTATACAGGGGAGGAAATGAAAAACTGTTTTTT; CDR3 protein: CASSLGLYRGGNEKLFF; D gene: TRBD1; V gene: TRBV5-1; CDR3 length: 17; J gene: TRBJ1-4
CDR3 DNA: TGTGCCAGCAGCTCCTGGGGGGGGACCGGGGAGCTGTTTTTT; CDR3 protein: CASSSWGGTGELFF; D gene: TRBD2; V gene: TRBV11-1; CDR3 length: 14; J gene: TRBJ2-2
CDR3 DNA: TGTGCCAGCGGAGGGACAGGGGAATCTGGAAACACCATATATTTT; CDR3 protein: CASGGTGESGNTIYF; D gene: TRBD1; V gene: TRBV2; CDR3 length: 15; J gene: TRBJ1-3
CDR3 DNA: TGTGCCAGCAGCTTTCGGGGGGTAACTAATGAAAAACTGTTTTTT; CDR3 protein: CASSFRGVTNEKLFF; D gene: NA; V gene: TRBV6-5; CDR3 length: 15; J gene: TRBJ1-4
CDR3 DNA: TGTGCCAGCAGGAGGACAGAGAATGAAAAACTGTTTTTT; CDR3 protein: CASRRTENEKLFF; D gene: NA; V gene: TRBV2; CDR3 length: 13; J gene: TRBJ1-4
CDR3 DNA: TGTGCCAGTAGTATAAGCCGGAATGAAAAACTGTTTTTT; CDR3 protein: CASSISRNEKLFF; D gene: NA; V gene: TRBV19; CDR3 length: 13; J gene: TRBJ1-4
CDR3 DNA: TGTGCCAGCAGTTTAGGTGCAGGGGTGGGCACTGAAGCTTTCTTT; CDR3 protein: CASSLGAGVGTEAFF; D gene: NA; V gene: TRBV27; CDR3 length: 15; J gene: TRBJ1-1
CDR3 DNA: TGTGCCAGCAGCTTATCGACTAGCGGGGGGTACAATGAGCAGTTCTTC; CDR3 protein: CASSLSTSGGYNEQFF; D gene: TRBD2; V gene: TRBV7-3; CDR3 length: 16; J gene: TRBJ2-1
CDR3 DNA: TGTGCCAGCAGCCAAGGGTGCAGGGGTTGTGAGCAGTTCTTC; CDR3 protein: CASSQGCRGCEQFF; D gene: NA; V gene: TRBV3-1/TRBV3-2; CDR3 length: 14; J gene: TRBJ2-1